The 9 T cell receptor beta chains below all came from one sample that was sequenced in a study of read filtering for tumor transcriptome and immune sequencing (dated by TCRdb to the early 2020s). The run used an Illumina HiSeq 4000. TCR libraries were built from approximately 0.4 ug RNA with the Immunoverse kit, using molecular barcoded adaptors covering alpha/delta and beta/gamma chains. TCRdb passed the public sequencing reads through fastp at Q25 and MiXCR, retaining productive beta sequences. Each record represents a unique CDR3 protein, reported with the most common genes and DNA among its rows. The sample table shows roughly 90,000 distinct CDR3 sequences, and 20% to 25% are seen once. The ten most abundant clones make up 9.5% to 12% of the sample. Sequencing used a population of CD138-negative cells sorted from bone marrow. The sample's cell subset or site label, decoded: bone marrow mononuclear cells depleted of CD138+ plasma/myeloma cells by negative magnetic selection. The receptor source for this set is a donor aged 40 or older with multiple myeloma.

This clonotype appeared many times. The gene calls are TRBV6-1 and TRBJ2-1, with no clear D. V was cut by 4 bases and J by 0 bases, with 16 bases left in between. The CDR3 has 17 amino acids. Germline V lookup: CDR1 MNHNS, CDR2 SASEGT. The CDR3 protein is CASSGAAEFGSYNEQFF. CDR3 DNA: TGTGCCAGCAGTGGGGCCGCGGAGTTCGGCTCCTACAATGAGCAGTTCTTC.

This clonotype was seen many times. The chain combines TRBV2 with TRBJ2-1; D gene ambiguous. Germline lookup yields CDR1 SNHLY and CDR2 FYNNEI. V lost 4 bases to trimming and J lost 5 bases, with 6 bases between them. CDR3 length: 12 residues. The CDR3 protein is CASSAQDNEQFF. The DNA of the CDR3 is TGTGCCAGCAGTGCGCAAGACAATGAGCAGTTCTTC.

This clonotype appeared many times. This rearrangement joins TRBV11-2 to TRBJ1-1; no definite D call. There are 16 residues in the CDR3. Trimming shortened V by 6 bases and J by 4 bases, and 21 bases separated the two germline ends. Germline values: CDR1 SGHAT, CDR2 FQNNGV. The CDR3 nucleotides read TGTGCCAGCAGACCCCGGCGGGCGTTCCCGGGCACTGAAGCTTTCTTT. Translated, it gives CASRPRRAFPGTEAFF.

This clonotype was found a few times. This chain uses TRBV5-1 with TRBJ1-2; the D is unclear. Germline V gene sequence: CDR1 SGHRS, CDR2 YFSETQ. The CDR3 is 13 residues long. V lost 0 bases to trimming and J lost 4 bases, with 7 bases between them. The CDR3 reads CASSLAGSYGYTF. CDR3 bases: TGCGCCAGCAGCTTGGCTGGATCCTATGGCTACACCTTC.

The genes are TRBV2 and TRBJ1-2; no definite D call. Between the trimmed V and J ends, which lost 3 bases and 10 bases, there was a span of 15 bases. CDR3 length: 13 residues. Germline V gene sequence: CDR1 SNHLY, CDR2 FYNNEI. CDR3 coding DNA: TGTGCCAGCAGTGAGCTTTACCAGGCGGACTACACCTTC. Its translation is CASSELYQADYTF.

This clonotype was observed at least ten times. V and J are TRBV12-3 or TRBV12-4 and TRBJ2-1; 10 positions agree with TRBD2. Germline trimming cut 5 bases from V and 8 bases from J; bases unmatched to any gene: 6. There are 14 residues in the CDR3. CDR3 loop: CASSGVAGGYEQFF. The CDR3, as DNA: TGTGCCAGCAGTGGGGTAGCGGGGGGCTATGAGCAGTTCTTC.

This clonotype was seen a single time. Given a much more abundant clone one base away, this may be a read error. The J gene is TRBJ1-2, the V gene TRBV28; D unresolved. The CDR3 runs 13 residues. Germline V gives CDR1 MDHEN, CDR2 SYDVKM. The CDR3: CASSSGTDYGYAF. The DNA for the CDR3 is TGTGCCAGCAGTTCAGGCACTGACTATGGCTACGCCTTC.

This chain links TRBV30 with TRBJ1-2; D is undetermined. The CDR3 loop spans 13 amino acids. Per germline, CDR1 GTSNPN and CDR2 SVGIG (reference sequence). Trimming left V 4 bases short and J 2 bases short, with 11 bases between. Here the CDR3 DNA reads TGTGCCTGGAAGGGTTTATCAAACTATGGCTACACCTTC. Encoded protein: CAWKGLSNYGYTF.

This clonotype was recorded at least ten times. The V call is TRBV5-1, the J call TRBJ1-1; 8 nucleotides align to TRBD1. The germline V gene encodes CDR1 SGHRS and CDR2 YFSETQ. The CDR3 has 16 amino acids. The junction had 14 bases not matched to a gene; V was cut back by 4 bases and J by 6 bases. Here the CDR3 reads CASSTPPGQGASEAFF. CDR3 in DNA: TGCGCCAGCAGCACTCCCCCTGGGCAGGGGGCTTCTGAAGCTTTCTTT. Combining the CDR3 with reference TRBV5-1 and TRBJ1-1 gives the whole variable domain KAGVTQTPRYLIKTRGQQVTLSCSPISGHRSVSWYQQTPGQGLQFLFEYFSETQRNKGNFPGRFSGRQFSNSRSEMNVSTLELGDSALYLCASSTPPGQGASEAFFGQGTRLTVV.